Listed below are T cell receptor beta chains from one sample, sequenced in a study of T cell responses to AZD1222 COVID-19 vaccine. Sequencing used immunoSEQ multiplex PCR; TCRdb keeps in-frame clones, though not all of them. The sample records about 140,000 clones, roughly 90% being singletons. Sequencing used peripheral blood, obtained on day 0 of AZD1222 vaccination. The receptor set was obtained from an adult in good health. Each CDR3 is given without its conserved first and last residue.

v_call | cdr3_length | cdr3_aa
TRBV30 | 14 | AWSKREGGSGNTIY
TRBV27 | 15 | ASSLRASGSFSYEQY
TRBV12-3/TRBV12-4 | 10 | ASSSPDRPQF
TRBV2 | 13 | ASSERGQGVQPQH
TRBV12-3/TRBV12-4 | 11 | ASSVGTAYEQY
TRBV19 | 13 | ASSTRGAGNQPQH
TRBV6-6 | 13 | ASSAGVRGNQPQH
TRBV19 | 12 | ASSRDRGNQPQH
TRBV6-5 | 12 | ASSYGDRGHEQY
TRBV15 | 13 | ATSRVSGGDTEAF
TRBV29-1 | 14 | SVDSRDRGSTDTQY
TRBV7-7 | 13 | ASSLSVTQQETQY
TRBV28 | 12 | ASISGTGNEKLF
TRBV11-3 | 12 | ASSAPANPYEQY
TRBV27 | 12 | ASSPQGDGEKLF
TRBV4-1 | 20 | ASSRPNPGRQNLLFSNQPQH
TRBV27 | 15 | ASRGVYRATFTDTQY
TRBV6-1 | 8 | ASSDVSLH
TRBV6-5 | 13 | ASSVHRDSNQPQH
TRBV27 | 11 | ASSAYMTGELF
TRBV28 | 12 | ASVTSLLNEKLF
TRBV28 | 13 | ASRSTKAPNSPLH
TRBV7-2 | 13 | ASSSLGAGANVLT
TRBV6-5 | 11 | ASSYVGANIQY
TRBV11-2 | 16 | ASSLSPDRVTANYGYT
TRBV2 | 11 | ASRLDRGNEQF
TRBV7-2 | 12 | ASSYRVGANVLT
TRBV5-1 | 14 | ASSLRGNDYTGELF
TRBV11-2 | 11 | ASSLEVMDGYT
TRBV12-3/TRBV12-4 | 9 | ASSQGYGYT
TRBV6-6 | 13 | ASSYRDLAKNIQY
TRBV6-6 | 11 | ASSYGLGQPQH
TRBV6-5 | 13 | ASSTHRGQNSPLH
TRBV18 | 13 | ASSPPGLAFYEQF
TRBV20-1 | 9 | SARGPLEQF
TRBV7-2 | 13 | ASGGQGTRSTEAF
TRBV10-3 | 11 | AITGGSDNEQF
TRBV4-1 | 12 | ASSPGVVNQPQH
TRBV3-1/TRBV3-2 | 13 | ASSRTGGASQPQH
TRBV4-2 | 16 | ASSQDTPGTSGSDEQF
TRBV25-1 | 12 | ASNTGGFAGELF
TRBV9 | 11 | ASSVDENSPLH
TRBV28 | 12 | ASSQWDTSYEQY
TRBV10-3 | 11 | AISESSLLGQF
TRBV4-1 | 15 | ASSQDWWLAGENEQF
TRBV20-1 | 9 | SARVEGEQF
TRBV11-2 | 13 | ASSLRRMGDTEAF
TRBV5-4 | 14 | ASSPPPGGRLETQY
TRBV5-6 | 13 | ASSLGPESDYGYT